The following is a TCR beta chain sequence with its context. What it binds is unknown. Trimming stripped 2 bases from V and 1 base from J, with 10 bases between. The CDR3 sequence is 16 residues long. Germline V gene lookup returns CDR1 SGHKS and CDR2 YYEKEE (reference sequence). This specimen belongs to a study of blood T cells in healthy people across ages. The study, taken as a whole, reports: A strong correlation was found between TCR beta diversity and the percentage of naive T cells.

Combining a sample-barcoded 5' primer with a J-beta primer mix, a second PCR ran for roughly 7 to 12 cycles. Each cDNA molecule received a tag from a template-switch adaptor that had 12 random nucleotides. MiXCR, run by TCRdb on the 5' RACE reads, gives a single entry per CDR3 protein. The sample has about 2 million distinct CDR3 sequences, less than 50% seen once; the top ten hold around 2.1%. Material: blood. The receptor was isolated from a woman aged 40 to 49 in good health. J is TRBJ2-6 and V is TRBV5-5; D is unresolved. This chain's CDR3 is CASSFVLESGANVLTF. The CDR3 DNA follows: TGTGCCAGCAGCTTCGTCCTTGAGTCTGGGGCCAACGTCCTGACTTTC.